These 29 T cell receptor beta chains share one sample of origin, sequenced in a study of early stage breast cancer tumors. The assay was immunoSEQ multiplex PCR, and TCRdb's table has in-frame clones only and misses some. The sample records tens of thousands of clones, just under 80% being singletons. The sample consisted of blood. These receptors came from a person between 35 and 49 years old with breast cancer.

The chain carries TRBV9 and TRBJ2-5; D call uncertain. The CDR3 totals 15 residues. In germline, CDR1 is SGDLS, CDR2 YYNGEE. Trimming cost V 0 bases and J 5 bases, with 14 bases left between them. The CDR3 bases are TGTGCCAGCAGCGTAGCTCTCCGGCCGGGTGAGACCCAGTACTTC. Translating gives CASSVALRPGETQYF.

V and J are TRBV4-1 and TRBJ1-2; D is unresolved. The CDR3 consists of 14 residues. CDR1 and CDR2 from the germline V gene are MGHRA and YSYEKL. V was shortened by 1 base and J by 8 bases, with 14 bases between the two germline ends. CDR3 sequence (DNA): TGCGCCAGCAGCCAAGTTGGACGGACGGCGGGCTACACCTTC. Translating it yields CASSQVGRTAGYTF.

The chain employs TRBV7-8 and TRBJ2-5; D perhaps matches TRBD1 (5 bases). Germline values: CDR1 SGHVS, CDR2 FQNEAQ. Trimming cost V 4 bases and J 5 bases, with 14 bases left between them. The length of the CDR3 is 14 residues. As DNA, the CDR3 is TGTGCCAGCAGCTCCACAAGGGGAAAGGAGACCCAGTACTTC. This encodes CASSSTRGKETQYF.

The chain joins TRBV5-1 to TRBJ2-7; 16 bases fit TRBD2. The CDR3 has 16 amino acids. V shed 4 bases and J 2 bases; nucleotides not matched to a gene: 3. Germline CDR1 is SGHRS and CDR2 is YFSETQ. The CDR3 DNA reads TGCGCCAGCAGCCCCGGGACTAGCGGGAGGGCCTACGAGCAGTACTTC. Its protein product is CASSPGTSGRAYEQYF.

This chain connects TRBV5-6 to TRBJ1-2; D may be TRBD1 (6 bases). This CDR3 comprises 14 residues. Per germline, CDR1 SGHDT and CDR2 YYEEEE. The ends were cut back, 0 bases at V and 2 bases at J, with 8 bases in the middle. CDR3 sequence: CASSLDRVNYGYTF. CDR3 nucleotide sequence: TGTGCCAGCAGCTTGGACAGGGTGAACTATGGCTACACCTTC. Variable domain in full (rest from reference TRBV5-6 and TRBJ1-2): DAGVTQSPTHLIKTRGQQVTLRCSPKSGHDTVSWYQQALGQGPQFIFQYYEEEERQRGNFPDRFSGHQFPNYSSELNVNALLLGDSALYLCASSLDRVNYGYTFGSGTRLTVV.

This clone was detected only a few times. V gene TRBV2 combines with J gene TRBJ2-5; maybe TRBD1 (6 bases). CDR3 size: 12 residues. Trimming took 7 bases from V and 5 from J, leaving 11 bases between them. CDR1 and CDR2 from the germline V gene are SNHLY and FYNNEI. The CDR3 loop reads CASMPQGETQYF. Written as DNA, the CDR3 is TGTGCCAGCATGCCACAGGGTGAGACCCAGTACTTC.

This sequence joins TRBV11-1 and TRBJ2-4; the D gene is possibly TRBD2 (7 bases). The ends were cut back, 0 bases at V and 9 bases at J, with 18 bases in the middle. Germline V gene lookup returns CDR1 SGHAT and CDR2 FQDESV (reference sequence). The CDR3 contains 16 residues. CDR3 residues: CASSLAGGGGTLIQYF. The CDR3 DNA reads TGTGCCAGCAGCTTAGCGGGAGGGGGAGGGACACTCATTCAGTACTTC. Using reference TRBV11-1 and TRBJ2-4 for the parts outside the CDR3, the full variable domain is EAEVAQSPRYKITEKSQAVAFWCDPISGHATLYWYRQILGQGPELLVQFQDESVVDDSQLPKDRFSAERLKGVDSTLKIQPAELGDSAMYLCASSLAGGGGTLIQYFGAGTRLSVL.

The chain carries TRBV14 and TRBJ2-7; TRBD2 agrees at 8 bases. The germline V gene has CDR1 SGHDN and CDR2 FVKESK. The CDR3 is 15 amino acids. The junction had 5 bases not matched to a gene; V was cut back by 1 base and J by 3 bases. The CDR3 sequence is CASSQAPSGFYEQYF. The CDR3 nucleotides are TGTGCCAGCAGCCAAGCCCCTAGCGGGTTCTACGAGCAGTACTTC.

The chain employs TRBV7-6 and TRBJ2-7; TRBD1 is a possible D gene (5 bases). Germline assignment: CDR1 SGHVS and CDR2 FNYEAQ. The CDR3 runs 14 residues. Trimming took 6 bases from V and 1 from J, leaving 13 bases between them. The DNA for the CDR3 is TGTGCCAGCAGTAGGGGCCAGGCTTCCTACGAGCAGTACTTC. It translates to CASSRGQASYEQYF.

The chain is built from TRBV7-2 and TRBJ1-1; tentative D call: TRBD1 (6 bases). CDR1 is SGHTA, CDR2 FQGNSA, per germline. The CDR3 runs 12 residues. The germline V and J ends were trimmed by 2 bases and 11 bases, with 12 bases remaining between them. CDR3 loop: CASSLNVQGAFF. In DNA form, the CDR3 reads TGTGCCAGCAGCTTAAATGTACAGGGCGCTTTCTTT. Using reference TRBV7-2 and TRBJ1-1 for the parts outside the CDR3, the full variable domain is GAGVSQSPSNKVTEKGKDVELRCDPISGHTALYWYRQSLGQGLEFLIYFQGNSAPDKSGLPSDRFSAERTGGSVSTLTIQRTQQEDSAVYLCASSLNVQGAFFGQGTRLTVV.

This chain uses TRBV6-4 with TRBJ1-2, with TRBD1 identical over 9 bases. The ends lost 6 bases at V and 10 bases at J; junction bases unmatched: 6. The CDR3 has 12 amino acids. Looked up from germline, CDR1 is MRHNA and CDR2 is SNTAGT. CDR3 coding DNA: TGTGCCAGCAGGGACAGGGGAGAGGCCTACACCTTC. This gives the protein CASRDRGEAYTF.

V gene TRBV30 combines with J gene TRBJ2-1; no definite D call. CDR3 length: 14 residues. Germline lookup yields CDR1 GTSNPN and CDR2 SVGIG (reference sequence). V was shortened by 0 bases and J by 4 bases, with 10 bases between the two germline ends. CDR3 residues: CAWSVGGLYNEQFF. The CDR3 region has the DNA TGTGCCTGGAGTGTGGGCGGTCTATACAATGAGCAGTTCTTC.

This clone occurred once. This chain uses TRBV18 with TRBJ1-3; D remains unclear. Germline-derived CDR1 and CDR2 are KGHSH and LQKENI. Trimming pared 3 bases from V and 7 bases from J, leaving 13 bases between. CDR3 length: 14 amino acids. The CDR3 coding sequence is TGTGCCAGCTCACCGGAAAGGAGAGGGAACACCATATATTTT. Translation: CASSPERRGNTIYF.

CDR3 in DNA: TGCAGCGTTGAAGTGGCGGGACGACAGGAGACCCAGTACTTC. Protein: CSVEVAGRQETQYF. V gene TRBV29-1 combines with J gene TRBJ2-5, with a weak D call TRBD2 (6 bases). Per germline, CDR1 SQVTM and CDR2 ANQGSEA. V gave up 1 base and J gave up 5 bases, with 14 bases separating them. CDR3 length: 14 amino acids.

CDR3 region: CASQTGKLDTQYF. CDR3 nucleotides: TGTGCCAGCCAGACAGGGAAGTTAGATACGCAGTATTTT. The chain has TRBV6-5 and TRBJ2-3, with 7 positions matching TRBD1. The J segment lost 5 bases and the V segment lost 8 bases, leaving 7 bases of the junction unmatched. CDR3 length equals 13 residues. Germline V lookup: CDR1 MNHEY, CDR2 SVGAGI.

V usage is TRBV7-3 and J usage is TRBJ2-3, with 13 positions matching TRBD2. Germline CDR1 SGHTA, CDR2 FQGTGA. Trimming removed 0 bases from V and 1 base from J; junction bases left unmatched: 1. The CDR3 contains 17 residues. The CDR3 DNA reads as TGTGCCAGCAGCTTAACAGGACTAGCGGGGGGCACAGATACGCAGTATTTT. Protein sequence: CASSLTGLAGGTDTQYF.

The chain links TRBV7-9 to TRBJ2-1; weak D call: TRBD2 (6 bases). CDR1 is SEHNR and CDR2 is FQNEAQ in the germline V gene (reference sequence). The CDR3 is made up of 15 amino acids. V shed 5 bases and J shed 3 bases, with 14 bases lying between them. The CDR3 region is CASSQRGTLYNEQFF. The CDR3, as DNA: TGTGCCAGCAGCCAACGGGGGACCCTCTACAATGAGCAGTTCTTC.

The rearrangement links TRBV6-6 to TRBJ2-5; TRBD2 matches at 9 bases. CDR1 and CDR2 (germline): MNHNY, SVGAGI (reference sequence). The CDR3 has 13 residues. V trimming: 7 bases; J trimming: 4 bases; junction bases outside the gene matches: 4. The CDR3 coding sequence is TGTGCCAGCACCGATAGCGGGAGAGAGACCCAGTACTTC. Translation: CASTDSGRETQYF.

There are a few counts of this clone. The chain is built from TRBV4-2 and TRBJ1-1; D may be TRBD1 (6 bases). Between the trimmed V and J ends, which lost 1 base and 11 bases, there was a span of 20 bases. This CDR3 contains 15 residues. The V gene's germline CDR1 is LGHNA and CDR2 YNFKEQ. The CDR3 region is CASSQGIRTPTGAFF. Written as DNA, the CDR3 is TGTGCCAGCAGCCAAGGTATTCGCACTCCCACAGGGGCTTTCTTT.

This chain connects TRBV30 to TRBJ2-3, with D tentatively TRBD1 (6 bases). Germline loops: CDR1 GTSNPN, CDR2 SVGIG (reference sequence). V was pared by 2 bases and J by 4 bases, with 13 bases between. The CDR3 runs to 14 residues. CDR3 DNA sequence: TGTGCCTGGAGTCGGGCCAGGGGCGCAGATACGCAGTATTTT. This codes for CAWSRARGADTQYF.

The V and J genes are TRBV9 and TRBJ1-3; D ambiguous. The V end lost 0 bases, the J end lost 4 bases, and 11 bases lay between the germline ends. This CDR3 region has 15 residues. Germline V gene data show CDR1 as SGDLS and CDR2 as YYNGEE. The CDR3 loop is CASSVALGSGNTIYF. CDR3 nucleotide sequence: TGTGCCAGCAGCGTAGCTTTGGGATCCGGAAACACCATATATTTT.

The V gene is TRBV6-6, the J gene TRBJ1-5; perhaps TRBD1 as D (5 bases). The CDR3 contains 16 residues. The V and J ends lost 6 bases and 0 bases respectively, with 15 bases between them. Germline V gene sequence: CDR1 MNHNY, CDR2 SVGAGI (reference sequence). CDR3 loop: CASSARQTFSNQPQHF. For the CDR3, the DNA is TGTGCCAGCAGCGCTAGACAGACCTTTAGCAATCAGCCCCAGCATTTT.

V is TRBV29-1 and J is TRBJ1-2, with unresolved D. Germline values: CDR1 SQVTM, CDR2 ANQGSEA. V was cut by 8 bases and J by 0 bases, with 10 bases left in between. The CDR3 has 12 amino acids. CDR3 sequence (DNA): TGCAGCACTAGGAAGTCTAACTATGGCTACACCTTC. Translating it yields CSTRKSNYGYTF.

The chain recombines TRBV7-9 with TRBJ1-3; tentative D call: TRBD1 (6 bases). The CDR3 runs 14 residues. V was cut by 8 bases and J by 0 bases, with 11 bases left in between. Germline assignment: CDR1 SEHNR and CDR2 FQNEAQ (reference sequence). In DNA form, the CDR3 reads TGTGCCAGCGACCGACAGGACTCTGGAAACACCATATATTTT. Translated: CASDRQDSGNTIYF.

The chain carries TRBV27 and TRBJ1-4; 9 bases are shared with TRBD1. V trimming: 4 bases; J trimming: 12 bases; junction bases outside the gene matches: 6. CDR3 length: 13 residues. Germline CDR1 and CDR2: MNHEY and SMNVEV (reference sequence). The CDR3 region has the DNA TGTGCCAGCAGTTCGGACAGGGGTAGGGAACTGTTTTTT. As protein: CASSSDRGRELFF.

The V call is TRBV7-9, the J call TRBJ2-2; 9 bases match TRBD2. The germline CDR1 and CDR2 sequences are SEHNR and FQNEAQ (reference sequence). Unmatched junction bases numbered 10, after V lost 5 bases and J lost 3 bases. The CDR3 spans 17 residues. The CDR3 region is CASSRSVAGVDTGELFF. The CDR3, as DNA: TGTGCCAGCAGCCGATCCGTAGCGGGAGTGGACACCGGGGAGCTGTTTTTT.

V usage is TRBV6-1 and J usage is TRBJ2-7; D possibly matches TRBD1 or TRBD2 (5 bases each). The CDR3 has 14 amino acids. Per the germline V gene, CDR1 is MNHNS and CDR2 is SASEGT. The V end was cut by 6 bases, the J end by 4 bases, with 16 bases between. CDR3 nucleotide sequence: TGTGCCAGCAGAGGACCGGGACGCATTTACGAGCAGTACTTC. Translating it yields CASRGPGRIYEQYF.

The V call is TRBV11-2, the J call TRBJ2-1; maybe TRBD2 (5 bases). Germline V gene sequence: CDR1 SGHAT, CDR2 FQNNGV. Deletions cut 5 bases from V and 4 bases from J, with 12 bases between. The CDR3 spans 14 residues. The CDR3 DNA follows: TGTGCCAGCAGCCCACAACTAGGATACAATGAGCAGTTCTTC. This gives the protein CASSPQLGYNEQFF.

This chain uses TRBV5-1 with TRBJ2-1; tentative D call: TRBD2 (6 bases). Germline-derived CDR1 and CDR2 are SGHRS and YFSETQ. CDR3 size: 15 residues. V lost 4 bases and J lost 2, with 13 bases in between. CDR3 DNA: TGCGCCAGCAGCGGTTCTAGCGCCCCCTACAATGAGCAGTTCTTC. Its protein product is CASSGSSAPYNEQFF.